The clone carrying this T cell receptor (beta chain) was picked up one time. This CDR3 comprises 16 residues. The germline V gene encodes CDR1 LGHNA and CDR2 YSLEER. With 0 bases removed from V and 4 bases from J, the gap between germline ends came to 16 bases. The data stem from a study of cytomegalovirus exposure and HLA in healthy donors. With 60 Vbeta and 13 Jbeta primers, the PCR was carried out. Libraries were prepared by immunoSEQ multiplex PCR; TCRdb keeps only in-frame clonotypes and omits some of them. The table shows roughly 180,000 clones, with roughly 80% occurring only once. This receptor was taken from a man under 40 in good health and CMV-seronegative. The sequenced sample was PBMCs. The chain carries TRBV4-3 and TRBJ2-7, with TRBD2 as a possible D gene (5 bases). The CDR3 spells CASSQETGMVPYEQYF. The CDR3, as DNA: TGCGCCAGCAGCCAAGAAACGGGAATGGTCCCGTACGAGCAGTACTTC.